These 4 T cell receptor beta chains originate from one sample sequenced in a study of control samples from healthy donors and cancer patients. Sequenced by immunoSEQ multiplex PCR; TCRdb stores in-frame clones only, minus some. The repertoire holds 75,000 to 95,000 clones, with 90% as singletons. Sequenced input: blood. These receptors were obtained from a young woman in good health.

The chain links TRBV5-4 to TRBJ2-2, with D possibly being TRBD2 (5 bases). Germline V gene data show CDR1 as SGHNT and CDR2 as YYREEE (reference sequence). V shed 7 bases and J shed 3 bases, with 13 bases lying between them. This CDR3 has 14 residues. The CDR3 DNA follows: TGTGCCAGCCGAAATCGGGGTGACACCGGGGAGCTGTTTTTT. It codes for CASRNRGDTGELFF. The full variable domain, its missing parts supplied by reference TRBV5-4 and TRBJ2-2, is ETGVTQSPTHLIKTRGQQVTLRCSSQSGHNTVSWYQQALGQGPQFIFQYYREEENGRGNFPPRFSGLQFPNYSSELNVNALELDDSALYLCASRNRGDTGELFFGEGSRLTVL.

This clone has a single count. This sequence joins TRBV2 and TRBJ1-2; D unresolved. This CDR3 is built from 11 residues. Germline values: CDR1 SNHLY, CDR2 FYNNEI. With 7 bases removed from V and 2 bases from J, the gap between germline ends came to 5 bases. The CDR3 here is CASNSNYGYTF. CDR3 sequence (DNA): TGTGCCAGCAACTCGAACTATGGCTACACCTTC.

The count of this clone is one. The chain uses TRBV6-1 and TRBJ1-1; maybe TRBD1 (5 bases). CDR1 is MNHNS, CDR2 SASEGT, per germline. Trimming shortened V by 2 bases and J by 0 bases, and 10 bases separated the two germline ends. This CDR3 is built from 15 residues. The CDR3 sequence is CASSERQGMNTEAFF. CDR3 nucleotides: TGTGCCAGCAGTGAACGTCAGGGCATGAACACTGAAGCTTTCTTT.

This chain joins TRBV2 and TRBJ2-2; possible D gene TRBD2, 6 bases. The V end lost 4 bases, the J end lost 2 bases, and 17 bases lay between the germline ends. Germline V CDR1 and CDR2: SNHLY, FYNNEI. This CDR3 spans 17 amino acids. The CDR3 reads CASSVNRAGPNTGELFF. The DNA for the CDR3 is TGTGCCAGCAGTGTAAATCGGGCGGGGCCCAACACCGGGGAGCTGTTTTTT.